The 12 T cell receptor beta chains presented below share a single source sample, sequenced in a study of shared clonotypes between healthy human individuals. Naive CD8 cells, CD45RO-negative and positively selected for CCR7, excluded terminally differentiated effector memory CD45RA+ cells. Sequenced by immunoSEQ multiplex PCR; TCRdb stores in-frame clones only, minus some. The sample has hundreds of thousands of clones, around 93% seen once. The sequencing input was naive CD8+ T cells sorted from blood. These receptors were obtained from a young man in good health.

This clone was seen just once. The V gene is TRBV28, the J gene TRBJ2-1; 9 nucleotides align to TRBD2. The CDR3 is 16 amino acids. V was clipped by 3 bases and J by 7 bases; unmatched bases: 10. CDR1 is MDHEN and CDR2 is SYDVKM in the germline V gene. Here the CDR3 DNA reads TGTGCCAGCAGTTTTACGGCGGGGGGGGTAGGGAATGAGCAGTTCTTC. Translation gives CASSFTAGGVGNEQFF.

This clone has at least ten counts. V usage is TRBV28 and J usage is TRBJ2-7, with a possible D match to TRBD1 (6 bases). Germline values: CDR1 MDHEN, CDR2 SYDVKM. The CDR3 has 12 residues. Trimming took 7 bases from V and 4 from J, leaving 11 bases between them. Written as DNA, the CDR3 is TGTGCCAGCACCCCAGGGGTATACGAGCAGTACTTC. It codes for CASTPGVYEQYF.

V and J are TRBV10-1 and TRBJ2-3; D is undetermined. The CDR3 is made up of 14 amino acids. Trimming took off 6 bases at V and 5 bases at J, with 15 bases between the two ends. The germline gives CDR1 WNHNN, CDR2 SYGVQD (reference sequence). The CDR3 coding sequence is TGCGCCAGCAGCGATATAGGAGCGATAGATACGCAGTATTTT. This encodes CASSDIGAIDTQYF.

The V call is TRBV21-1, the J call TRBJ2-7; the D call of TRBD2 is as the table states it, not checked on the DNA. TRBV21-1 is termed a pseudogene. CDR3 length: 14 amino acids. CDR3 amino acids: CASSKDGRFYEQYF. The CDR3 DNA follows: TGTGCCAGCAGCAAAGACGGGAGGTTCTACGAGCAGTACTTC.

The chain recombines TRBV28 with TRBJ1-1, with TRBD1 identical over 10 bases. J was trimmed by 8 bases and V by 2 bases; bases with no gene match: 2. Germline CDR1 reads MDHEN; CDR2 reads SYDVKM. CDR3 length equals 13 residues. The CDR3 coding sequence is TGTGCCAGCAGTTTAGGGACAGGGGTAGAAGCTTTCTTT. Encoded protein: CASSLGTGVEAFF.

The rearrangement uses TRBV9 and TRBJ2-1, with D hard to call. The germline V and J ends were trimmed by 0 bases and 8 bases, with 12 bases remaining between them. The CDR3 is made up of 14 amino acids. Germline CDR1 SGDLS, CDR2 YYNGEE. DNA of the CDR3: TGTGCCAGCAGCGTAGGACAAACCGGCGATGAGCAGTTCTTC. Protein sequence: CASSVGQTGDEQFF. Combining the CDR3 with reference TRBV9 and TRBJ2-1 gives the whole variable domain DSGVTQTPKHLITATGQRVTLRCSPRSGDLSVYWYQQSLDQGLQFLIQYYNGEERAKGNILERFSAQQFPDLHSELNLSSLELGDSALYFCASSVGQTGDEQFFGPGTRLTVL.

The chain employs TRBV28 and TRBJ2-7; no reliable D call. Germline CDR1 and CDR2: MDHEN and SYDVKM. V was shortened by 6 bases and J by 3 bases, with 12 bases between the two germline ends. The CDR3 totals 13 residues. The CDR3, as DNA: TGTGCCAGCAGCGACGTAGGAGTCTACGAGCAGTACTTC. This sequence encodes CASSDVGVYEQYF.

V usage is TRBV25-1 and J usage is TRBJ1-3; D possibly corresponds to TRBD1 (6 bases). Germline V lookup: CDR1 MGHDK, CDR2 SYGVNS. CDR3 size: 15 residues. Trimming cost V 5 bases and J 1 base, with 12 bases left between them. The CDR3 DNA follows: TGTGCCAGCAGTCACAGGGAGTTGTCTGGAAACACCATATATTTT. Translating gives CASSHRELSGNTIYF.

V usage is TRBV11-2 and J usage is TRBJ2-3; the D gene is possibly TRBD1 (6 bases). Germline CDR1 SGHAT, CDR2 FQNNGV. Trimming shortened V by 4 bases and J by 2 bases, and 25 bases separated the two germline ends. The CDR3 extends over 19 amino acids. The CDR3 loop is CASSSHPSIQGLATDTQYF. CDR3 DNA: TGTGCCAGCAGCTCACATCCTTCTATACAGGGATTGGCCACAGATACGCAGTATTTT.

The genes are TRBV7-9 and TRBJ2-3; D is perhaps TRBD2 (6 bases). The V gene's germline CDR1 is SEHNR and CDR2 FQNEAQ (reference sequence). Trimming shortened V by 5 bases and J by 2 bases, and 14 bases separated the two germline ends. The CDR3 contains 15 residues. The CDR3 region is CASSRAGGNTDTQYF. The CDR3 region has the DNA TGTGCCAGCAGCAGAGCCGGGGGAAACACAGATACGCAGTATTTT.

The chain links TRBV11-2 to TRBJ2-7, with 9 bases matching TRBD2. V lost 5 bases and J lost 0; bases outside the gene matches: 8. Germline CDR1 and CDR2: SGHAT and FQNNGV. The CDR3 consists of 16 residues. The DNA for the CDR3 is TGTGCCAGCAGCGTACCGACTAGCGGAAACTCCTACGAGCAGTACTTC. Translating it yields CASSVPTSGNSYEQYF.

This sequence joins TRBV27 and TRBJ2-1, with 14 bases identical to TRBD2. J gave up 4 bases and V 4 bases, and 9 bases lay outside the gene matches. The germline gives CDR1 MNHEY, CDR2 SMNVEV (reference sequence). The CDR3 runs to 18 residues. The CDR3 region is CASSYPPRLAGGYNEQFF. The CDR3 DNA is TGTGCCAGCAGTTACCCCCCTAGACTAGCGGGGGGGTACAATGAGCAGTTCTTC.